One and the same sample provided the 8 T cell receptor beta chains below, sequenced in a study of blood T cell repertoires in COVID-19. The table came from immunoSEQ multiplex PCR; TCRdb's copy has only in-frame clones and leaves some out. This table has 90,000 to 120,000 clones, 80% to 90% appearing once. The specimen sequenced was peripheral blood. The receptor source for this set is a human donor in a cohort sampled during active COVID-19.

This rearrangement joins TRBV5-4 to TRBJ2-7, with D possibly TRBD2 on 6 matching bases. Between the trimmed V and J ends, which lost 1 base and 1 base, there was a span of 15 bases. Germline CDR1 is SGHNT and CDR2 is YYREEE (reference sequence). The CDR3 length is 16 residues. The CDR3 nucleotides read TGTGCCAGCAGCTTGTATGGGGGGTACAGTTCCTACGAGCAGTACTTC. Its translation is CASSLYGGYSSYEQYF.

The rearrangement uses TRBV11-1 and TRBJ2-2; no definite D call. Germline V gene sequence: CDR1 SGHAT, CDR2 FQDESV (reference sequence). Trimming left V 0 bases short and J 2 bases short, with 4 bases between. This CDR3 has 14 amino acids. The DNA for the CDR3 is TGTGCCAGCAGCTTAGCCCTAAACACCGGGGAGCTGTTTTTT. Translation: CASSLALNTGELFF.

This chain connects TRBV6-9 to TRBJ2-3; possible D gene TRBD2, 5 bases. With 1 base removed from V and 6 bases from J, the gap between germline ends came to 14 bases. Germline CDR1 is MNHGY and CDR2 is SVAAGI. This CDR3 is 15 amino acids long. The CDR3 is CASSYFEGASDTQYF. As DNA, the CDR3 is TGTGCCAGCAGTTATTTCGAGGGTGCCTCCGATACGCAGTATTTT.

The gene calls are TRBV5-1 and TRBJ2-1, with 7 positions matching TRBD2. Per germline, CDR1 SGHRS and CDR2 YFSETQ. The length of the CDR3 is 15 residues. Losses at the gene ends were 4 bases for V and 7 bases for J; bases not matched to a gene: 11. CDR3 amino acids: CASSVGGLVGNEQFF. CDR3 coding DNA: TGCGCCAGCAGCGTTGGAGGACTAGTAGGAAATGAGCAGTTCTTC.

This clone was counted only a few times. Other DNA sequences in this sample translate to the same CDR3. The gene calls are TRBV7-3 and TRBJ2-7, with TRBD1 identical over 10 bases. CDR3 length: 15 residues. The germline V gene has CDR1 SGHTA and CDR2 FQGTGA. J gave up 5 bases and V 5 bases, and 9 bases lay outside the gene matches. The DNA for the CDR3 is TGTGCCAGCAGCCTCACCGGGACAGGGGCCCACGAGCAGTACTTC. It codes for CASSLTGTGAHEQYF.

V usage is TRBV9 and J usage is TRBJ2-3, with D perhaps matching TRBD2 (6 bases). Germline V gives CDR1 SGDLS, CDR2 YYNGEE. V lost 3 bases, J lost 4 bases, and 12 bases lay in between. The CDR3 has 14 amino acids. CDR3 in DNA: TGTGCCAGCAGCGCCGGGGGTACCTCAGATACGCAGTATTTT. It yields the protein CASSAGGTSDTQYF. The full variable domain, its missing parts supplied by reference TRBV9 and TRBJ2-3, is DSGVTQTPKHLITATGQRVTLRCSPRSGDLSVYWYQQSLDQGLQFLIQYYNGEERAKGNILERFSAQQFPDLHSELNLSSLELGDSALYFCASSAGGTSDTQYFGPGTRLTVL.

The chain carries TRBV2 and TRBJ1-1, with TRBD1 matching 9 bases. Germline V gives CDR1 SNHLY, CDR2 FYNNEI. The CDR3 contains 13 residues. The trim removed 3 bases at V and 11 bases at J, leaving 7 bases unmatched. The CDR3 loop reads CASSDHRGQGAFF. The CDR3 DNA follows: TGTGCCAGCAGTGATCACAGGGGGCAAGGGGCTTTCTTT. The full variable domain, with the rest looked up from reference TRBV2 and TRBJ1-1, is EPEVTQTPSHQVTQMGQEVILRCVPISNHLYFYWYRQILGQKVEFLVSFYNNEISEKSEIFDDQFSVERPDGSNFTLKIRSTKLEDSAMYFCASSDHRGQGAFFGQGTRLTVV.

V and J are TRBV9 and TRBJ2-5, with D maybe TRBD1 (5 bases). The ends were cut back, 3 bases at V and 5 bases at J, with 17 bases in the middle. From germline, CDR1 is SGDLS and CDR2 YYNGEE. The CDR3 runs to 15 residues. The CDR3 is CASSGGNLGRETQYF. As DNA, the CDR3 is TGTGCCAGCAGCGGGGGCAACCTAGGTCGGGAGACCCAGTACTTC.